This T cell receptor (beta chain) appears in the sequencing data of a study of cytomegalovirus exposure and HLA in healthy donors. Points from the study as a whole: In a later analysis, compared with equally common non-associated chains, HLA-associated beta chains were more expanded.

This PCR relied on a set of 60 Vbeta primers and 13 Jbeta primers. Profiling relied on immunoSEQ multiplex PCR, and the TCRdb table lists in-frame clones only, not all of them. The listing contains 180,000 or so clones. The ends lost 3 bases at V and 0 bases at J; junction bases unmatched: 0. This CDR3 spans 14 amino acids. In germline, CDR1 is SGHNT, CDR2 YYREEE (reference sequence). Worth noting for this clone: Its cognate antigen is unknown.

Material for sequencing was PBMCs. The receptor's source is a boy younger than 18 in good health and CMV-seronegative. The V gene is TRBV5-4, the J gene TRBJ1-3; TRBD1 agrees at 7 bases. Here the CDR3 DNA reads TGTGCCAGCAGCTCAGGGGGCTCTGGAAACACCATATATTTT. It encodes CASSSGGSGNTIYF. Complete variable domain (other parts from reference TRBV5-4 and TRBJ1-3): ETGVTQSPTHLIKTRGQQVTLRCSSQSGHNTVSWYQQALGQGPQFIFQYYREEENGRGNFPPRFSGLQFPNYSSELNVNALELDDSALYLCASSSGGSGNTIYFGEGSWLTVV.